This TCR beta chain appears in the sequencing data of a study of T-cell memory formation after mild COVID-19. Findings of the study overall: Contracting clones localized mainly to CM and EM when CD4+ and mainly to EMRA when CD8+. Nothing showed for sure that second-wave clones peaking on day 37 were SARS-CoV-2 specific. Within pre-infection memory, some responding clones were found, suggesting cross-reactive memory joined.

Worth noting for this clonotype: The antigen is not known.

This CDR3 has 10 residues. V lost 9 bases and J 8 bases, leaving 10 bases between the germline ends. A 5'RACE reaction primed in the constant segment made cDNA libraries of TCR alpha and TCR beta, and these carried sample barcodes and UMIs. TCRdb reprocessed the 5' RACE reads via MiXCR and lists one record per CDR3 protein. The top ten clones hold 3.5% to 4.5% of a sample with roughly 160,000 distinct CDR3 sequences, roughly 10% of them seen once. The chain couples TRBV12-3 or TRBV12-4 to TRBJ1-2; D ambiguous. The specimen sequenced was PBMCs or a T cell subset sorted from them (not recorded which). This receptor was identified in a man aged 18 to 30 who had mild COVID-19 (a few samples of this study predate the infection). Cell type and time point are not known. The CDR3 nucleotides read TGTGCCAGAAGGGCCGAAGGCTACACCTTC. This encodes CARRAEGYTF.